One sample yielded the 30 T cell receptor beta chains listed below, sequenced in a study of blood T cell repertoires in COVID-19. The protocol was immunoSEQ multiplex PCR, while the TCRdb copy is restricted to in-frame clones and leaves out a portion. Of over 15,000 clones listed, 91% were seen once; the top ten hold 6% to 8%. Specimen: peripheral blood. The receptors here all came from a human donor in a cohort sampled during active COVID-19.

V usage is TRBV27 and J usage is TRBJ2-7; 12 nucleotides line up with TRBD1. Germline values: CDR1 MNHEY, CDR2 SMNVEV (reference sequence). The V segment lost 7 bases and the J segment 7 bases; nucleotides outside the gene matches: 14. The CDR3 covers 16 residues. The CDR3 DNA reads as TGTGCCAGCATGTCCCGGACCGGGACAGGGGGCGCGGAGCAGTACTTC. Translated: CASMSRTGTGGAEQYF.

The CDR3, as DNA: TGTGCCAGCAGCGAGTGGACAGGGACCCTTAGCAATCAGCCCCAGCATTTT. It is translated as CASSEWTGTLSNQPQHF. The rearrangement joins TRBV7-9 to TRBJ1-5; the match to TRBD1 covers 8 bases. The CDR3 runs 17 residues. Unmatched junction bases numbered 9, after V lost 5 bases and J lost 0 bases. Germline V gene data show CDR1 as SEHNR and CDR2 as FQNEAQ (reference sequence).

This clone occurred once. The chain has TRBV6-5 and TRBJ1-3, with 8 bases fitting TRBD1. This CDR3 has 15 amino acids. V shed 9 bases and J 3 bases; nucleotides not matched to a gene: 10. Per the germline V gene, CDR1 is MNHEY and CDR2 is SVGAGI. In DNA, the CDR3 is TGTGCCAGTAGGCAGGGGGCATCGTATGGAAACACCATATATTTT. It is translated as CASRQGASYGNTIYF.

The chain carries TRBV5-1 and TRBJ2-5, with D tentatively TRBD1 (7 bases). V was cut by 0 bases and J by 2 bases, with 23 bases left in between. The CDR3 covers 19 residues. The V gene's germline CDR1 is SGHRS and CDR2 YFSETQ. CDR3 coding DNA: TGCGCCAGCAGCTTGGATCGCCTTTCCGGCGGGACAGCACAAGAGACCCAGTACTTC. This gives the protein CASSLDRLSGGTAQETQYF.

The rearrangement joins TRBV5-6 to TRBJ2-6; 9 nucleotides match TRBD2. The CDR3 is 19 amino acids. The J segment lost 3 bases and the V segment lost 4 bases, leaving 14 bases of the junction unmatched. Germline V CDR1 and CDR2: SGHDT, YYEEEE. For the CDR3, the DNA is TGTGCCAGCAGCCCCACATCCCAGCGGGGGGAGGATGGGGCCAACGTCCTGACTTTC. The encoded protein is CASSPTSQRGEDGANVLTF.

V gene TRBV11-2 combines with J gene TRBJ2-4; D is perhaps TRBD1 (5 bases). V gave up 4 bases and J gave up 4 bases, with 11 bases separating them. Germline V gene lookup returns CDR1 SGHAT and CDR2 FQNNGV. The CDR3 consists of 14 residues. CDR3 loop: CASSSNQGKNIQYF. In DNA form, the CDR3 reads TGTGCCAGCAGCTCCAATCAGGGAAAAAACATTCAGTACTTC.

The chain couples TRBV28 to TRBJ2-1, with 7 bases that match TRBD2. In germline, CDR1 is MDHEN, CDR2 SYDVKM. The V gene end was trimmed by 5 bases and the J gene end by 1 base; junction bases not matched to a gene: 5. The CDR3 is made up of 15 amino acids. The CDR3: CASSLGLESYNEQFF. Written as DNA, the CDR3 is TGTGCCAGCAGTCTCGGACTAGAATCCTACAATGAGCAGTTCTTC.

This sequence joins TRBV6-1 and TRBJ2-1; possibly TRBD1 for D (5 bases). The V end lost 3 bases, the J end lost 14 bases, and 11 bases lay between the germline ends. This CDR3 region has 11 residues. The germline V gene has CDR1 MNHNS and CDR2 SASEGT. The CDR3: CASSDRVGKFF. The CDR3 region has the DNA TGTGCCAGCAGTGACAGGGTAGGAAAGTTCTTC.

The rearrangement links TRBV7-9 to TRBJ2-5; 8 bases are a match to TRBD2. J lost 4 bases, V lost 1 base, and 14 bases had no gene match. The CDR3 consists of 18 residues. Per the germline V gene, CDR1 is SEHNR and CDR2 is FQNEAQ (reference sequence). This CDR3 is CASSLGIDLGGGLETQYF. The CDR3 DNA is TGTGCCAGCAGCTTAGGAATCGATCTTGGCGGGGGGTTAGAGACCCAGTACTTC.

The chain has TRBV19 and TRBJ1-6; a possible D gene is TRBD1 (5 bases). CDR1 is LNHDA and CDR2 is SQIVND in the germline V gene (reference sequence). Trimming took off 7 bases at V and 4 bases at J, with 14 bases between the two ends. This CDR3 is 15 amino acids long. The CDR3 sequence: CASIPDRRYNSPLHF. CDR3 nucleotide sequence: TGTGCCAGTATCCCAGACAGAAGATATAATTCACCCCTCCACTTT.

This chain joins TRBV7-2 and TRBJ2-7, with 9 bases identical to TRBD2. Germline CDR1 reads SGHTA; CDR2 reads FQGNSA. The CDR3 spans 14 residues. With V trimmed by 2 bases and J by 6 bases, 5 bases remained unmatched. The CDR3 sequence: CASSLTGRGGEQYF. In DNA, the CDR3 is TGTGCCAGCAGCTTAACTGGGCGGGGGGGCGAGCAGTACTTC. Looking up the rest from reference TRBV7-2 and TRBJ2-7 gives the full variable domain: GAGVSQSPSNKVTEKGKDVELRCDPISGHTALYWYRQSLGQGLEFLIYFQGNSAPDKSGLPSDRFSAERTGGSVSTLTIQRTQQEDSAVYLCASSLTGRGGEQYFGPGTRLTVT.

The table lists this clone with a count of one. The V gene is TRBV11-2, the J gene TRBJ1-4, with no clear D. V was trimmed by 0 bases and J by 10 bases, leaving 21 bases between them. The germline gives CDR1 SGHAT, CDR2 FQNNGV. CDR3 length equals 17 residues. CDR3 nucleotide sequence: TGTGCCAGCAGCTTAGAGGGTGTGACACTTACTCTCGGAAAACTGTTTTTT. It encodes CASSLEGVTLTLGKLFF.

The V and J genes are TRBV5-1 and TRBJ2-3, with D possibly matching TRBD2 (6 bases). V lost 4 bases and J 10 bases, leaving 16 bases between the germline ends. This CDR3 is built from 13 residues. CDR1 is SGHRS, CDR2 YFSETQ, per germline. CDR3 in amino acids: CASSPGGDPSQYF. The DNA for the CDR3 is TGCGCCAGCAGCCCCGGAGGGGACCCATCGCAGTATTTT.

CDR3 amino acids: CASSFGGVAGTF. CDR3 DNA: TGTGCCAGCAGTTTTGGCGGCGTCGCGGGCACCTTC. J is TRBJ1-2 and V is TRBV12-3 or TRBV12-4; D call uncertain. The CDR3 is 12 amino acids. The V end lost 3 bases, the J end lost 13 bases, and 15 bases lay between the germline ends.

The chain couples TRBV19 to TRBJ2-7; maybe TRBD1 (5 bases). V was cut by 3 bases and J by 11 bases, with 14 bases left in between. The germline gives CDR1 LNHDA, CDR2 SQIVND (reference sequence). The CDR3 totals 12 residues. The CDR3 coding sequence is TGTGCCAGTAGTATCCACGCAGGGCAGAAGTACTTC. Protein: CASSIHAGQKYF. Together with reference TRBV19 and TRBJ2-7, the CDR3 gives the full variable domain: DGGITQSPKYLFRKEGQNVTLSCEQNLNHDAMYWYRQDPGQGLRLIYYSQIVNDFQKGDIAEGYSVSREKKESFPLTVTSAQKNPTAFYLCASSIHAGQKYFGPGTRLTVT.

The chain uses TRBV27 and TRBJ1-2, with D tentatively TRBD1 (6 bases). V lost 7 bases and J 2 bases, leaving 14 bases between the germline ends. The CDR3 sequence is 14 residues long. Germline CDR1 and CDR2: MNHEY and SMNVEV (reference sequence). Here the CDR3 DNA reads TGTGCCAGCACAAATGGACAGCGAAACTATGGCTACACCTTC. It codes for CASTNGQRNYGYTF.

V gene TRBV5-1 combines with J gene TRBJ2-5; 9 bases fit TRBD1. CDR1 and CDR2 from the germline V gene are SGHRS and YFSETQ. V was pared by 4 bases and J by 6 bases, with 7 bases of the junction left unmatched. The CDR3 runs 14 residues. Here the CDR3 DNA reads TGCGCCAGCAGCCCGGGACAGGGTGGTCAGACCCAGTACTTC. Its translation is CASSPGQGGQTQYF. The whole variable domain, remainder taken from reference TRBV5-1 and TRBJ2-5, is KAGVTQTPRYLIKTRGQQVTLSCSPISGHRSVSWYQQTPGQGLQFLFEYFSETQRNKGNFPGRFSGRQFSNSRSEMNVSTLELGDSALYLCASSPGQGGQTQYFGPGTRLLVL.

In DNA form, the CDR3 reads TGTGCCAGCAGCTCAGCGGGAGATAACTACAATGAGCAGTTCTTC. Its protein product is CASSSAGDNYNEQFF. The chain uses TRBV7-9 and TRBJ2-1, with TRBD2 matching 8 bases. This CDR3 contains 15 residues. V lost 4 bases and J lost 3; bases outside the gene matches: 5. CDR1 is SEHNR, CDR2 FQNEAQ, per germline (reference sequence).

This chain connects TRBV30 to TRBJ1-5, with D possibly being TRBD1 (5 bases). The CDR3 is 12 residues long. Trimming removed 1 base at V and 7 bases at J, with 8 bases between. In germline, CDR1 is GTSNPN, CDR2 SVGIG (reference sequence). DNA for the CDR3: TGTGCCTGGAGTGGGGGGGAACAGCCCCAGCATTTT. It translates to CAWSGGEQPQHF.

The gene calls are TRBV29-1 and TRBJ1-2; no clear D gene. CDR1 SQVTM and CDR2 ANQGSEA come from the germline V gene. The V gene lost 3 bases and the J gene lost 4 bases, with 12 bases spanning the gap. The CDR3 spans 13 residues. The CDR3 sequence is CSVDEVSGYGYTF. CDR3 DNA: TGCAGCGTTGACGAGGTAAGTGGCTATGGCTACACCTTC.

This clone was seen just once. This rearrangement joins TRBV7-9 to TRBJ2-5; 9 bases match TRBD1. The CDR3 is 14 amino acids. V was clipped by 5 bases and J by 5 bases; unmatched bases: 6. Germline V gene lookup returns CDR1 SEHNR and CDR2 FQNEAQ (reference sequence). Here the CDR3 reads CASSARDRAETQYF. CDR3 bases: TGTGCCAGCAGCGCCCGGGACAGGGCGGAGACCCAGTACTTC. Based on the CDR3 plus reference TRBV7-9 and TRBJ2-5, the full variable domain is DTGVSQNPRHKITKRGQNVTFRCDPISEHNRLYWYRQTLGQGPEFLTYFQNEAQLEKSRLLSDRFSAERPKGSFSTLEIQRTEQGDSAMYLCASSARDRAETQYFGPGTRLLVL.

The rearrangement links TRBV9 to TRBJ2-3, with 7 bases lining up with TRBD2. Germline trimming cut 3 bases from V and 0 bases from J; bases unmatched to any gene: 10. Per germline, CDR1 SGDLS and CDR2 YYNGEE. This CDR3 is built from 17 residues. The CDR3 is CASSEPSSGTSTDTQYF. The CDR3 nucleotides are TGTGCCAGCAGCGAGCCCTCAAGCGGGACTAGCACAGATACGCAGTATTTT.

The rearrangement links TRBV19 to TRBJ2-6; TRBD1 matches 7 bases. The germline CDR1 and CDR2 sequences are LNHDA and SQIVND (reference sequence). The V segment lost 10 bases and the J segment 1 base; nucleotides outside the gene matches: 16. The CDR3 has 18 residues. CDR3 in amino acids: CATQKTGQGASGANVLTF. CDR3 DNA: TGTGCCACCCAGAAGACAGGGCAAGGAGCGTCTGGGGCCAACGTCCTGACTTTC.

The CDR3 bases are TGTGCCAGCAGCCTACCCGGGAGCTCCTACAATGAGCAGTTCTTC. This sequence encodes CASSLPGSSYNEQFF. The chain joins TRBV14 to TRBJ2-1; D is perhaps TRBD2 (6 bases). The germline V gene encodes CDR1 SGHDN and CDR2 FVKESK. Trimming stripped 4 bases from V and 0 bases from J, with 10 bases between. The CDR3 is 15 amino acids.

Written as DNA, the CDR3 is TGTGCCAGCAGCGCCCGACTAGCGGGCCCCTACGAGCAGTACTTC. It yields the protein CASSARLAGPYEQYF. The rearrangement links TRBV3-1 (or the pseudogene TRBV3-2) to TRBJ2-7; 10 bases line up with TRBD2. V shed 5 bases, J shed 2 bases, and the junction held 6 bases outside the gene matches. Germline CDR1 LGHDT, CDR2 YNNKEL (reference sequence). CDR3 size: 15 residues.

The chain recombines TRBV7-9 with TRBJ2-2, with D tentatively TRBD2 (6 bases). From germline, CDR1 is SEHNR and CDR2 FQNEAQ (reference sequence). The CDR3 extends over 16 amino acids. V was shortened by 5 bases and J by 0 bases, with 13 bases between the two germline ends. As DNA, the CDR3 is TGTGCCAGCAGCCCCCCGGGACTGACGAACACCGGGGAGCTGTTTTTT. Translation gives CASSPPGLTNTGELFF.

The J gene is TRBJ1-3, the V gene TRBV6-2 or TRBV6-3, with no clear D. The germline gives CDR1 MNHEY, CDR2 SVGEGT. The CDR3 runs 15 residues. The V end lost 0 bases, the J end lost 3 bases, and 9 bases lay between the germline ends. CDR3 amino acids: CASSYSNGLGNTIYF. The CDR3 nucleotides read TGTGCCAGCAGTTACTCGAACGGACTTGGAAACACCATATATTTT.

The gene calls are TRBV9 and TRBJ2-1, with 7 bases fitting TRBD1. V lost 4 bases, J lost 2 bases, and 6 bases stayed unmatched. The CDR3 has 15 residues. The germline CDR1 and CDR2 sequences are SGDLS and YYNGEE. CDR3 in amino acids: CASSPGQEAYNEQFF. DNA of the CDR3: TGTGCCAGCAGCCCCGGACAGGAGGCCTACAATGAGCAGTTCTTC.

J is TRBJ2-7 and V is TRBV6-2 or TRBV6-3; D is uncertain. Germline CDR1 is MNHEY and CDR2 is SVGEGT. Trimming took 6 bases from V and 10 from J, leaving 13 bases between them. CDR3 size: 11 residues. The CDR3 nucleotides read TGTGCCAGCAGCACTTTCCGCGAACAGTACTTC. This gives the protein CASSTFREQYF.

The chain is built from TRBV10-3 and TRBJ1-1; the match to TRBD1 covers 9 bases. This CDR3 has 16 residues. V gave up 4 bases and J gave up 1 base; unmatched junction bases: 7. The germline gives CDR1 ENHRY, CDR2 SYGVKD. CDR3 sequence (DNA): TGTGCCATCAGTGCTGGGACAGGGAGGGGGAACACTGAAGCTTTCTTT. Its translation is CAISAGTGRGNTEAFF.